This T cell receptor beta chain comes out of a study of cytomegalovirus exposure and HLA in healthy donors. Comment on this clone: At one of its ends the junction is not consistent with the germline gene, which may arise from a read error.

With 60 Vbeta and 13 Jbeta primers, the PCR was carried out. Using immunoSEQ multiplex PCR, the repertoire was profiled, and TCRdb retains in-frame clones only, with some absent. The table has about 94,000 clones, around three fifths seen once. The CDR3 loop spans 15 amino acids. CDR1 SSHAT and CDR2 FNYEAQ come from the germline V gene (reference sequence). This receptor was identified in a man under 40 in good health and CMV-seronegative. The specimen sequenced was PBMCs. The chain couples TRBV7-7 to TRBJ2-1; TRBD1 matches 7 bases. The CDR3 coding sequence is TGTGCTAGCAGTCCCGAGGGACAGCCTTACAATGAGCAGTTCTTC. Translation gives CASSPEGQPYNEQFF.